This TCR beta chain was captured by sequencing in a study of untreated major depressive disorder. Germline V CDR1 and CDR2: KGHSH, LQKENI. This CDR3 is built from 14 residues. With 2 bases removed from V and 4 bases from J, the gap between germline ends came to 8 bases. Using immunoSEQ multiplex PCR, the repertoire was profiled, and TCRdb retains in-frame clones only, with some absent. The repertoire holds fewer than 25,000 clones, more than 75% seen once, with approximately 0.86% in the top ten. A word on this clone: Its antigen is still unknown.

Broader study findings: The small study sample limits how generally findings apply.

The receptor was isolated from a woman younger than 45 in good health. This chain uses TRBV18 with TRBJ2-2, with TRBD2 as a possible D gene (5 bases). The specimen sequenced was CD4+ T cells from PBMCs. The CDR3 bases are TGTGCCAGCTCACCATCGCGGGTCACCGGGGAGCTGTTTTTT. Translated, it gives CASSPSRVTGELFF.